This paragraph reports one T cell receptor (beta chain). Trimming shortened V by 7 bases and J by 0 bases, and 7 bases separated the two germline ends. CDR1 and CDR2 from the germline V gene are ENHRY and SYGVKD. The CDR3 is 13 amino acids. The sample comes from a study of blood T cell repertoires in COVID-19. Study-level background: PBMCs, B-cell-depleted T cells, or T cells provided the cDNA or gDNA that made up the material.

Sequencing used immunoSEQ multiplex PCR; TCRdb keeps in-frame clones, though not all of them. The profile shows around 250,000 clones, under 90% of them singletons. The TCR comes from a woman aged 35 to 49 who had recovered from COVID-19. Sequenced material: peripheral blood. J is TRBJ2-1 and V is TRBV10-3; D might be TRBD2 (5 bases). The CDR3 region is CAITAGSYNEQFF. The CDR3 DNA reads as TGTGCCATCACTGCGGGCTCCTACAATGAGCAGTTCTTC.